Here is one TCR beta chain with its context. Its antigen is still unknown. Base-call qualities are not available, and no considerably larger clone is one nucleotide away. Libraries were built with the immunoSEQ multiplex PCR assay. For the multiplex PCR, a mixture combining 60 forward primers for TCR Vbeta segments and 13 reverse primers for TCR Jbeta segments was used. Amplification of the CDR3 region of rearranged TCR beta genes was performed with a multiplex PCR assay on genomic DNA. On the Illumina HiSeq System, the amplified TCR beta libraries were sequenced as 87-base-pair reads. Per the original workflow: In a later analysis, tens of millions of unique TCR beta chains were counted across the 500 to 850 repertoires, and some 10 million of these chains were shared by at least two donors. A nearest-neighbor algorithm error-corrected the raw reads and collapsed the reads into unique sequences, merging closely related sequences to remove PCR and sequencing errors. Alignment of CDR3 sequences to IMGT reference sequences was used to assign V, D and J gene segments. For a sequence to be retained, a match of at least six nucleotides was required to both a V gene segment and a J gene segment. A rearrangement was called productive if the CDR3 had no stop codons and remained in frame with V and J, and every other rearrangement was called non-productive. Following IMGT convention, CDR3 was defined as the stretch from the second conserved V-encoded cysteine up to the conserved J-encoded phenylalanine. The earlier analysis of some 540 of the donors excluded any sequence lacking an unambiguous match to a single V gene segment. An earlier analysis of under 750 of the donors called V segments functional above 56.7% productive rearrangements and segregating when the between-donor standard deviation exceeded 5%. A statistical classification framework was built to diagnose cytomegalovirus status from the catalog of TCR beta chain sequences. V and J gene assignment, in a later analysis, came from comparing TCR nucleotide sequences with IMGT/GENE-DB human TR gene sequences. In a later analysis, CDR3 sequences and most-parsimonious VDJ recombination scenarios were assigned using the TCRdist pipeline. In a later analysis, every TCR beta chain was defined by the combination of its CDR3 amino acid sequence and its V-gene family, and reads without a unique V-gene family were dropped. A later analysis removed several hundred highly shared, low-generation-probability nucleotide sequences to deal with suspected cross-contamination and a sequencing artifact. In a later analysis, a clonal expansion index was calculated for each public chain from normalized within-repertoire ranks of inferred template counts. In a later analysis, generation probabilities were computed using a VDJ recombination model fitted to out-of-frame rearrangements, and the results were checked against IGoR. A later analysis scored TCR-TCR, TCR-HLA and TCR-CMV co-occurrence with hypergeometric tests, applying a repertoire-size bias correction to TCR pairs. In a later analysis, false discovery rates were estimated by permuting HLA or CMV assignments 20 times. In a later analysis, co-occurring TCRs were grouped using DBSCAN, and TCRdist sequence similarity was added for clustering within HLA-allele-positive subsets. Repertoires with fewer than 30,000 or more than 120,000 public chains, plus five repertoires with anomalous nucleotide sharing, were excluded from co-occurrence clustering. TCRdb retrieved this table from immuneACCESS and kept in-frame rearrangements only. Not all clones are present; in checked studies, unresolved V genes account for under half, and no reason is known for the remainder. V and J calls and clone size are given by that table; D and trimming were obtained from the DNA. This sample holds about 110,000 clones; 60% to 85% were observed only once. 2.5% to 3% of the sample goes to the ten largest clones.

This entry belongs to a study of cytomegalovirus exposure and HLA in healthy donors (dated by TCRdb to the late 2010s). Some background on the complete study: An earlier analysis of roughly 630 of the donors reported about 290 Gb of sequence data and 117 million unique TCR beta sequences from around 200 million T cells. Donor age, sex, ethnicity and CMV serostatus were compiled alongside the repertoire data. Rather than using new phenotypic data, the later analysis identified candidate immune exposures from TCR beta sequences and from how often those sequences occurred across donors. The study profiled the T cell repertoires of around 700 subjects by immunosequencing and related them to cytomegalovirus serostatus. Every discovery cohort repertoire had been produced on one sequencing platform. Of the roughly 420 genotyped donors, roughly 76% were placed in the genetic ancestry cluster associated with self-reported Caucasian donors. The study aimed to test whether signatures of past pathogen exposure could be identified by cataloging public T cell receptors. In addition to the first cohort of 666 subjects, a separate validation cohort of approximately 110 different subjects was used. An earlier analysis of around 580 of the donors used high-throughput TCR beta sequencing to judge whether each TCR beta V gene segment behaved as functional or pseudogenic. In a later analysis, previously published TCR beta repertoires from fewer than 750 donors were re-analyzed and high-resolution HLA genotyping was added so that TCR occurrence patterns could be studied. A later genetic analysis used genome-wide SNP genotypes for about 55% of the 666 donors, treating that subset as a discovery cohort. Roughly five DR-DQ haplotypes were handled as single units for association and clustering, since linkage in the cohort was strong. Approximately 310 gigabases of sequencing data and tens of millions of unique TCR sequences were included in an early release covering roughly 600 HLA-typed donors. The number of donors typed differed by locus, with roughly 629-640 for A, B, C, DRB1 and DQB1, more than 500 for DQA1, about 610 for DPA1, and under 490 for DPB1. To predict cytomegalovirus infection status, the study combined high-throughput TCR immunosequencing, statistical association of individual TCRs with disease status, and machine learning. Across around 400 genotyped donors of the cohort, an average of roughly 230,000 unique TCR beta nucleotide sequences per donor were sequenced, and 15% to 20% of those sequences were non-productive. HLA typing included class I and class II loci at four-digit resolution.

The cohort comprised approximately 700 healthy bone marrow donors. At the time of sampling, every cohort member was nominally healthy, though immune exposures that went unrecorded were likely present. The donor was CMV seropositive and was included in the group of almost 300 seropositive cohort members. Each donor provided a peripheral blood sample, and peripheral blood mononuclear cells were used for TCR beta sequencing. The Qiagen DNeasy Blood Extraction Kit was used to extract genomic DNA from the blood cell samples. General findings and caveats noted by the study authors: Because counts were too low, 15 to 20 rarely observed V segments, including chromosome 9 orphons, were left out of the earlier analysis of some 600 of the donors. Some IMGT-functional V segments, including TRBV6-2 and TRBV6-3, could not be distinguished by the 87-base-pair reads and were therefore excluded. It was suggested by the authors that the approach could potentially be generalized to other disease states and immunological phenotypes. In an earlier analysis of more than 450 of the donors, most TCR beta V segments were observed in productive rearrangements about 87% or about 30% of the time, broadly matching IMGT annotations. In a later analysis, several top co-occurrence clusters were reported to appear linked to parvovirus B19, influenza, CMV and Epstein-Barr virus. A further reported finding was that TCR beta sequences accurately predicted the HLA-A and HLA-B alleles for most subjects in the first cohort. Presence/absence analyses assumed roughly uniform sequencing depth across donors, an assumption that may not hold. Across donors, most TCR sequences were observed very rarely, whereas some public TCRs were present in many individuals. A cluster of highly shared sequence variants was judged likely to be a technical artifact of the sequencing pipeline. The classifier was reported to diagnose cytomegalovirus status with high specificity and sensitivity in both the original and validation cohorts. Compared with equally common non-associated chains, HLA-associated TCR beta chains in a later analysis were more clonally expanded and had lower generation probabilities. Because HLA typing was unavailable for some donors at each locus, only the typed subset was used in association tests. Only TCR beta chains were sequenced in this cohort, and the absence of alpha or paired-chain data limited detectable features. A few of the identified cytomegalovirus-associated TCR beta chains were confirmed in vitro to be specific for cytomegalovirus antigens. In a later analysis, the rate of TCR association differed among HLA loci, with DRB1 alleles having the most associated TCRs and HLA-C alleles having the fewest. Linkage disequilibrium might explain the correlated functional status among segregating V segments, but an unknown experimental factor could not be excluded. A later analysis found that most CMV-associated TCR beta chains appeared HLA-restricted, with HLA associations seemingly driven largely by CMV exposure. An association between a missense DCLRE1C variant and V-gene and J-gene trimming of TCR beta chains was found in a later genetic analysis and replicated in an independent cohort. A total of roughly 160 TCR beta chains were listed by the study as associated with cytomegalovirus. Compared with the roughly 720-donor mean, donors in an Asian-associated ancestry cluster had fewer N-insertions in productive TCRs, according to a later genetic analysis. Assigning TCR associations to individual alleles was difficult when HLA alleles, especially DR and DQ, strongly co-occurred. A later analysis associated about 17,000 TCR beta sequences with specific HLA alleles at a false discovery rate of 0.05. CMV serostatus was the only immune exposure information available for the cohort.

The V end loses 7 bases and the J end loses 4 bases, and a stretch of 9 bases separates them. CDR1 and CDR2, looked up from the germline V gene (reference sequence), are DFQATT and SNEGSKA. Inclusive of the bounding cysteine and phenylalanine, the CDR3 is 11 residues long. CDR3 DNA is the only sequence kept; it has 33 bases, read in frame from the first base. The chain is encoded by TRBV20-1 joined to TRBJ2-3; the D gene lacks a confident call. The material sequenced was PBMCs. This receptor was identified in a male donor in good health and CMV-seropositive. The bases read TGCAGTGGTAGGAGCGCAGATACGCAGTATTTT. Its product reads: CSGRSADTQYF.